This T cell receptor beta chain is from a study of T cell clonotyping in hematopoietic cell transplantation. Losses at the gene ends were 9 bases for V and 8 bases for J; bases not matched to a gene: 14. Germline V CDR1 and CDR2: SGDLS, YYNGEE. CDR3 length equals 14 residues. Using immunoSEQ multiplex PCR, the repertoire was profiled, and TCRdb retains in-frame clones only, with some absent. Here the sample spans about 11,000 clones, about half being singletons. The TCR comes from a male patient in his fifties or sixties who had an allogeneic stem cell transplant from an unrelated donor, so the T cells may come from the graft donor. Some clones in this sample may be carry-over from other donors' samples. This sequence joins TRBV9 and TRBJ1-2, with 9 bases lining up with TRBD1. Sequenced here: PBMCs, sampled 30 days after allogeneic stem cell transplant. As DNA, the CDR3 is TGTGCCACAAGAGCGGTACAGGGGGCTGAGGGCTACACCTTC. It translates to CATRAVQGAEGYTF. The variable domain in full, completed from reference TRBV9 and TRBJ1-2, reads DSGVTQTPKHLITATGQRVTLRCSPRSGDLSVYWYQQSLDQGLQFLIQYYNGEERAKGNILERFSAQQFPDLHSELNLSSLELGDSALYFCATRAVQGAEGYTFGSGTRLTVV.